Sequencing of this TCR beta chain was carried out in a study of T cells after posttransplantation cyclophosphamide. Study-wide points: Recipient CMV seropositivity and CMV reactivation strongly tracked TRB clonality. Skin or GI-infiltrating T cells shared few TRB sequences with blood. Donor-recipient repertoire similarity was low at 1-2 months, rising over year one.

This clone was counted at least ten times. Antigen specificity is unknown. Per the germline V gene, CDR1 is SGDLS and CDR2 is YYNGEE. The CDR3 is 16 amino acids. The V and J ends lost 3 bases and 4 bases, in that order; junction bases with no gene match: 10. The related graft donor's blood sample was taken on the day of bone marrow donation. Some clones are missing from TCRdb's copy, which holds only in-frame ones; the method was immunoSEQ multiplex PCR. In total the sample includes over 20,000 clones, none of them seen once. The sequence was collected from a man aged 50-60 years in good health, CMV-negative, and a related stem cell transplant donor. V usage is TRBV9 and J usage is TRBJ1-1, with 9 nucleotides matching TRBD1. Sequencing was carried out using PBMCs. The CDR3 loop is CASSGGQGQGSTEAFF. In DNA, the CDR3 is TGTGCCAGCAGCGGAGGACAGGGACAGGGTAGCACTGAAGCTTTCTTT.